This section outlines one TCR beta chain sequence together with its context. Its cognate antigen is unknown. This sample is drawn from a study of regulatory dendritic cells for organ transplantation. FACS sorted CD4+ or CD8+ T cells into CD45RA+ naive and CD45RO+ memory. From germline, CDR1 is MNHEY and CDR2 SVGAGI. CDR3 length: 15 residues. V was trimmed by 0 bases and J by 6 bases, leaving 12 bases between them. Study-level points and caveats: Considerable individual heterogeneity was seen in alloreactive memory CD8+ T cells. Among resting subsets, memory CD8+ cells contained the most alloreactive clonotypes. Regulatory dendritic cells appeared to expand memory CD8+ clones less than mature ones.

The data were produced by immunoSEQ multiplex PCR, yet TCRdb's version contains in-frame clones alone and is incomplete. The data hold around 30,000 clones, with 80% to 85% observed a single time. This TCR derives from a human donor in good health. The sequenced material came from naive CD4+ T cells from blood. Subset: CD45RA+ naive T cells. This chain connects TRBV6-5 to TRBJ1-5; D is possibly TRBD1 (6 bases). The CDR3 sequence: CASSYSKQGAQPQHF. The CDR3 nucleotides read TGTGCCAGCAGTTACTCTAAACAGGGTGCTCAGCCCCAGCATTTT.